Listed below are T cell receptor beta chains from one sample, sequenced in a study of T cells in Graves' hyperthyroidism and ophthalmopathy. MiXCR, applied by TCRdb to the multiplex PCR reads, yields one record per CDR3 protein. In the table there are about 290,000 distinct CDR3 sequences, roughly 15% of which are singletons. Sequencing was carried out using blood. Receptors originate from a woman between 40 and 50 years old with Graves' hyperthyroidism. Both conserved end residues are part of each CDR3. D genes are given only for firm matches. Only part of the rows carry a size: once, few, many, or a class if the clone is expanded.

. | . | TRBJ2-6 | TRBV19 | TGTGGTTCGTCTGGGGCCAACGTCCTGACTTTC | CGSSGANVLTF
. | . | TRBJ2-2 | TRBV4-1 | TGCGCCAGCAGCCAAGTCCTTTTCGGCACCGGGGAGCTGTTTTTT | CASSQVLFGTGELFF
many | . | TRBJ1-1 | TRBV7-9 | TGTGCCAGCAGCGTACAGGCTCTCAACACTGAAGCTTTCTTT | CASSVQALNTEAFF
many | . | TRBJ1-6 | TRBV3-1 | TGTGCCAGCAGCCAAACCGCCCGAGGATCACCCCTCCACTTT | CASSQTARGSPLHF
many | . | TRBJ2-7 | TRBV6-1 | TGTGCCAGCAGTCGCGTCCCCACCTTGGCCTTCGAGCAGTACTTC | CASSRVPTLAFEQYF
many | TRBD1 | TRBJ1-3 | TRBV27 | TGTGCCAGCAGCCCCGGACAGGCGACGGGGAACACCATATATTTT | CASSPGQATGNTIYF
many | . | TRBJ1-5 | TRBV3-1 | TGTGCCAGCAGCCAAGGGGGGGGGGATCAGCCCCAGCATTTT | CASSQGGGDQPQHF
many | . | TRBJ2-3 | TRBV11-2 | TGTGCCAGCAGCCAAAGACTGGGGGATACGCAGTATTTT | CASSQRLGDTQYF
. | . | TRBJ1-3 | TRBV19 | TGTGCCAGTAGGGAAGACAGGTTAGGGGACACCATATATTTT | CASREDRLGDTIYF
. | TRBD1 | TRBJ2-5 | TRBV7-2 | TGTGCCAGCAGTTCCAGGGACAGGGGTTTTGAGACCCAGTACTTC | CASSSRDRGFETQYF
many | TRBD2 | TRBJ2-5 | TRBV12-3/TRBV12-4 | TGTGCCAGCAGTTTAGGAGGTGGGAGGGGAGAGACCCAGTACTTC | CASSLGGGRGETQYF
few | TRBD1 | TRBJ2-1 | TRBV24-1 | TGTGCCACCAGGGACAGGACCCACAATGAGCAGTTCTTC | CATRDRTHNEQFF
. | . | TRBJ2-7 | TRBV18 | TGTGCCAGCTCACCACCGGAACAGGGTATCCGCGAGCAGTACTTC | CASSPPEQGIREQYF
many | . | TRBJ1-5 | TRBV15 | TGTGCCACCAGCAGAGATTTGGGGGGGCCCCAGCATTTT | CATSRDLGGPQHF
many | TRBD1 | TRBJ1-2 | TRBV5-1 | TGCGCCAGCAGCCAAGGACAGGGGCTTAACTATGGCTACACCTTC | CASSQGQGLNYGYTF
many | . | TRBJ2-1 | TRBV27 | TGTGCCAGCAGTTTTAGCGCGAACCTTTACAATGAGCAGTTCTTC | CASSFSANLYNEQFF
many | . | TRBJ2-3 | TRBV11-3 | TGTGCCAGCAGCTTATTATCCGGGGGGCTCACAGATACGCAGTATTTT | CASSLLSGGLTDTQYF
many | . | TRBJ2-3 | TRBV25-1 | TGTGCCAGCAGTGAATCCGGACAGACTAGCACAGATACGCAGTATTTT | CASSESGQTSTDTQYF
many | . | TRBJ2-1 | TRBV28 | TGTGCCAGCAGTTTAACATCGGACCCAGTGAATGAGCAGTTCTTC | CASSLTSDPVNEQFF
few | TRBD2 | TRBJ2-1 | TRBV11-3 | TGTGCCAGCAGCTTTGAGGGTCTTTCGGGACTAGTAACTGAGCAGTTCTTC | CASSFEGLSGLVTEQFF
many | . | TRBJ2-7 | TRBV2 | TGTGCCAGCGACATGCAGGGGTACGAGCAGTACTTC | CASDMQGYEQYF
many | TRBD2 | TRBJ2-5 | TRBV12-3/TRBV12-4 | TGTGCCAGCAGTTTGGGAGGGAAAGAGACCCAGTACTTC | CASSLGGKETQYF
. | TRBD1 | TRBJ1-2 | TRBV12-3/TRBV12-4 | TGTGCCAGCAGAAGAGGACAGGGGAACTATGGCTACACCTTC | CASRRGQGNYGYTF
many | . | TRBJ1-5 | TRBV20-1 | TGCAGTGTTCAGGTGGAGGGGTGGCAGCCCCAGCATTTT | CSVQVEGWQPQHF
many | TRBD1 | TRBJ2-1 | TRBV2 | TGTGCCAGCAGCCCCGGGACAGGGTCTACCTACAATGAGCAGTTCTTC | CASSPGTGSTYNEQFF
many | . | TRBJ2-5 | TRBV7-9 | TGTGCCAGCAGCTCCCAACTAGGAGAGACCCAGTACTTC | CASSSQLGETQYF
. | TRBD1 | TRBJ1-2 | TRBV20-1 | TGCAGTGCTAGAGTCGACAGGGGAACCCTCCTAACCTCGTATGGCTACACCTTC | CSARVDRGTLLTSYGYTF
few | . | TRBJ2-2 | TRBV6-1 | TGTGCCAGCAGTGACCCAGCGAACACCGGGGAGCTGTTTTTT | CASSDPANTGELFF